The 5 T cell receptor beta chains below come from one sample, sequenced in a study of T cells in localized non-small cell lung cancer. The table came from immunoSEQ multiplex PCR; TCRdb's copy has only in-frame clones and leaves some out. The table has approximately 61,000 clones, just over 85% seen once. This material consisted of peripheral blood, taken before any cancer treatment. The origin of the receptors is a woman aged 40-70 years with stage I lung adenocarcinoma.

The chain employs TRBV5-4 and TRBJ1-2, with a tentative D call TRBD1 (6 bases). CDR3 length: 16 amino acids. Trimming removed 0 bases from V and 4 bases from J, with 16 bases in between. Per the germline V gene, CDR1 is SGHNT and CDR2 is YYREEE (reference sequence). This CDR3 reads CASSLALPGEVYGYTF. CDR3 DNA sequence: TGTGCCAGCAGCTTGGCCCTCCCAGGGGAGGTCTATGGCTACACCTTC.

The chain recombines TRBV19 with TRBJ2-1; TRBD1 is a possible D gene (5 bases). V lost 5 bases and J 3 bases, leaving 17 bases between the germline ends. Germline assignment: CDR1 LNHDA and CDR2 SQIVND (reference sequence). This CDR3 contains 16 residues. DNA of the CDR3: TGTGCCAGTAGTCGTCGTAGTGACAGTATCTACAATGAGCAGTTCTTC. It codes for CASSRRSDSIYNEQFF.

The chain is built from TRBV27 and TRBJ2-7; D is perhaps TRBD2 (5 bases). The CDR3 length is 13 residues. Deletions cut 1 base from V and 4 bases from J, with 8 bases between. Germline V CDR1 and CDR2: MNHEY, SMNVEV (reference sequence). The CDR3, as DNA: TGTGCCAGCAGTTTATTCGGCGGGTACGAGCAGTACTTC. Its protein product is CASSLFGGYEQYF.

The chain has TRBV5-6 and TRBJ2-3, with D perhaps given as TRBD1 or TRBD2 (5 bases each). Germline assignment: CDR1 SGHDT and CDR2 YYEEEE. Trimming took 2 bases from V and 6 from J, leaving 13 bases between them. The CDR3 spans 14 residues. The DNA for the CDR3 is TGTGCCAGCAGCTTTGGGACGCGAGGGGATACGCAGTATTTT. Translating gives CASSFGTRGDTQYF. Full variable domain (rest looked up from reference TRBV5-6 and TRBJ2-3): DAGVTQSPTHLIKTRGQQVTLRCSPKSGHDTVSWYQQALGQGPQFIFQYYEEEERQRGNFPDRFSGHQFPNYSSELNVNALLLGDSALYLCASSFGTRGDTQYFGPGTRLTVL.

This clone has only a few counts. Here the CDR3 DNA reads TGCAGCGTTGGGGGAGAGTATAGCAATCAGCCCCAGCATTTT. Translation: CSVGGEYSNQPQHF. The chain links TRBV29-1 to TRBJ1-5; D not resolved. V lost 4 bases and J lost 0, with 10 bases in between. The CDR3 has 14 amino acids. The V gene's germline CDR1 is SQVTM and CDR2 ANQGSEA.